One sample yielded the 3 T cell receptor beta chains listed below, sequenced in a study of PD-1 blockade in classical Hodgkin lymphoma. Time point specified: newly diagnosed, previously untreated cHL patient sample. Method: immunoSEQ multiplex PCR; TCRdb's copy keeps in-frame clones and lacks some. The table shows roughly 34,000 clones, with 94% occurring only once. The sample comprised peripheral blood mononuclear cells (PBMCs). These receptors all come from a human donor with classical Hodgkin lymphoma.

V and J are TRBV4-1 and TRBJ2-7; 9 nucleotides match TRBD2. CDR1 and CDR2 (germline): MGHRA, YSYEKL. The V segment lost 1 base and the J segment 5 bases; nucleotides outside the gene matches: 6. This CDR3 has 15 residues. CDR3 sequence (DNA): TGCGCCAGCAGCCAAGTCGGCGGGGGGGCCCACGAGCAGTACTTC. Protein sequence: CASSQVGGGAHEQYF.

This chain links TRBV6-5 with TRBJ1-3; D not resolved. V was trimmed by 10 bases and J by 8 bases, leaving 12 bases between them. CDR1 is MNHEY and CDR2 is SVGAGI in the germline V gene. The CDR3 consists of 11 residues. The CDR3 DNA is TGTGCCACTGGGAGCCGTCACACCATATATTTT. Its translation: CATGSRHTIYF.

The V call is TRBV6-5, the J call TRBJ1-2; no clear D. Trimming shortened V by 6 bases and J by 4 bases, and 15 bases separated the two germline ends. From germline, CDR1 is MNHEY and CDR2 SVGAGI. CDR3 length equals 14 residues. Here the CDR3 reads CASSLATDLYGYTF. CDR3 nucleotides: TGTGCCAGCAGCCTTGCGACCGACCTCTATGGCTACACCTTC.